Presented here are 23 T cell receptor beta chains from one specimen sequenced in a study of blood T cell repertoires in COVID-19. The data were produced by immunoSEQ multiplex PCR, yet TCRdb's version contains in-frame clones alone and is incomplete. Of over 75,000 clones in the sample, 86% were seen once. Material for sequencing was peripheral blood. The origin of the receptors is a human donor in a cohort sampled during active COVID-19.

This clone has at least ten counts. The gene calls are TRBV29-1 and TRBJ2-7; 8 bases are a match to TRBD2. Unmatched junction bases numbered 7, after V lost 4 bases and J lost 2 bases. The CDR3 runs to 14 residues. CDR1 and CDR2 from the germline V gene are SQVTM and ANQGSEA. CDR3 nucleotide sequence: TGCAGCGTTGGGACAACGGGACTAGCCTACGAGCAGTACTTC. Residues: CSVGTTGLAYEQYF.

The chain joins TRBV4-3 to TRBJ1-2; possibly TRBD1 for D (5 bases). Trimming took 5 bases from V and 8 from J, leaving 21 bases between them. CDR1 is LGHNA and CDR2 is YSLEER in the germline V gene. The CDR3 length is 15 residues. This CDR3 is CASSTRAGRDGGYTF. CDR3 DNA sequence: TGCGCCAGCAGCACACGGGCAGGGAGGGACGGAGGCTACACCTTC.

The chain uses TRBV19 and TRBJ2-6, with D perhaps TRBD2 (5 bases). V lost 7 bases to trimming and J lost 0 bases, with 13 bases between them. This CDR3 spans 16 amino acids. Germline assignment: CDR1 LNHDA and CDR2 SQIVND (reference sequence). The CDR3 is CASTEGWNSGANVLTF. The CDR3 DNA reads TGTGCCAGTACCGAGGGATGGAACTCTGGGGCCAACGTCCTGACTTTC.

The CDR3 bases are TGTGCCAGCAGCCTCTTAGGCGGGAGCAATCAGCCCCAGCATTTT. Translated: CASSLLGGSNQPQHF. The chain is built from TRBV6-6 and TRBJ1-5; D remains unclear. The CDR3 has 15 amino acids. Trimming shortened V by 6 bases and J by 1 base, and 13 bases separated the two germline ends. The germline gives CDR1 MNHNY, CDR2 SVGAGI (reference sequence).

The genes are TRBV5-6 and TRBJ1-4; 9 bases map to TRBD1. Germline V lookup: CDR1 SGHDT, CDR2 YYEEEE. The CDR3 has 15 residues. J lost 2 bases, V lost 2 bases, and 1 base had no gene match. The CDR3, as DNA: TGTGCCAGCAGCTTCGGGACAGGGACTAATGAAAAACTGTTTTTT. Translation: CASSFGTGTNEKLFF.

The rearrangement links TRBV7-8 to TRBJ1-2, with 11 nucleotides matching TRBD1. V shed 5 bases and J 7 bases; nucleotides not matched to a gene: 9. The CDR3 length is 15 residues. The germline CDR1 and CDR2 sequences are SGHVS and FQNEAQ. This CDR3 is CASSLGQGVVSGYTF. Here the CDR3 DNA reads TGTGCCAGCAGCCTGGGACAGGGGGTCGTTAGTGGCTACACCTTC.

V gene TRBV2 combines with J gene TRBJ1-5, with TRBD1 identical over 7 bases. The ends lost 6 bases at V and 4 bases at J; junction bases unmatched: 3. CDR3 length: 13 residues. The germline V gene has CDR1 SNHLY and CDR2 FYNNEI. The CDR3 region is CASRTGWNQPQHF. CDR3 coding DNA: TGTGCCAGCAGGACAGGGTGGAATCAGCCCCAGCATTTT.

V gene TRBV6-5 combines with J gene TRBJ2-3, with D maybe TRBD2 (7 bases). The length of the CDR3 is 13 residues. Germline V gives CDR1 MNHEY, CDR2 SVGAGI. The V gene lost 8 bases and the J gene lost 4 bases, with 13 bases spanning the gap. CDR3 sequence: CASAPGGPDTQYF. In DNA form, the CDR3 reads TGTGCCAGCGCCCCCGGGGGGCCAGATACGCAGTATTTT.

The CDR3, as DNA: TGCAGCGTTGCAGGGTGGAGCTATGGCTACACCTTC. It yields the protein CSVAGWSYGYTF. This rearrangement joins TRBV29-1 to TRBJ1-2; tentative D call: TRBD1 (5 bases). V lost 4 bases and J lost 4, with 10 bases in between. The germline V gene encodes CDR1 SQVTM and CDR2 ANQGSEA. The CDR3 runs 12 residues.

This clone has a handful of counts. The rearrangement joins TRBV7-2 to TRBJ1-6; D ambiguous. The CDR3 extends over 12 amino acids. Looked up from germline, CDR1 is SGHTA and CDR2 is FQGNSA. Trimming took off 5 bases at V and 8 bases at J, with 7 bases between the two ends. CDR3 coding DNA: TGTGCCAGCAGCCTCCCCTATTCACCCCTCCACTTT. Protein: CASSLPYSPLHF.

This clone has just one count. J is TRBJ2-2 and V is TRBV2; TRBD1 is a possible D gene (6 bases). The CDR3 covers 13 residues. The germline CDR1 and CDR2 sequences are SNHLY and FYNNEI. Trimming removed 11 bases from V and 7 bases from J, with 17 bases in between. Here the CDR3 DNA reads TGTGCCGGCACAGGGTTCCGTGGCGGGGAGCTGTTTTTT. Translating gives CAGTGFRGGELFF.

This rearrangement joins TRBV10-3 to TRBJ1-5, with D unresolved. CDR3 length: 16 residues. Germline V gene sequence: CDR1 ENHRY, CDR2 SYGVKD. The V end lost 0 bases, the J end lost 0 bases, and 9 bases lay between the germline ends. The DNA of the CDR3 is TGTGCCATCAGTGAGTCCCCCGGGAGTAGCAATCAGCCCCAGCATTTT. Protein sequence: CAISESPGSSNQPQHF.

V usage is TRBV9 and J usage is TRBJ2-3, with 8 bases aligning to TRBD2. The length of the CDR3 is 15 residues. In germline, CDR1 is SGDLS, CDR2 YYNGEE. With 3 bases clipped from V and 2 bases from J, the junction kept 5 bases outside the gene matches. The CDR3 loop reads CASSGSGGVTDTQYF. In DNA form, the CDR3 reads TGTGCCAGCAGCGGCTCCGGGGGGGTCACAGATACGCAGTATTTT.

The CDR3 here is CASSYWTSGTGELFF. The CDR3 DNA reads TGTGCCAGCAGTTACTGGACGTCGGGAACCGGGGAGCTGTTTTTT. The chain uses TRBV6-5 and TRBJ2-2; D perhaps matches TRBD2 (5 bases). The V end was cut by 1 base, the J end by 5 bases, with 11 bases between. Germline V gives CDR1 MNHEY, CDR2 SVGAGI. The CDR3 is 15 amino acids.

The chain carries TRBV7-2 and TRBJ2-5, with 9 positions matching TRBD2. Trimming at V came to 4 bases and at J to 3 bases, leaving 3 bases not matched to a gene. The CDR3 has 14 amino acids. CDR1 and CDR2 from the germline V gene are SGHTA and FQGNSA. The chain's CDR3 is CASSSSSGKETQYF. DNA for the CDR3: TGTGCCAGCAGCTCCTCTAGCGGGAAAGAGACCCAGTACTTC.

J is TRBJ1-6 and V is TRBV10-2; D ambiguous. This CDR3 comprises 12 residues. V was shortened by 7 bases and J by 5 bases, with 6 bases between the two germline ends. Germline V CDR1 and CDR2: WSHSY, SAAADI. As DNA, the CDR3 is TGCGCCAGCAACGGGAATAATTCACCCCTCCACTTT. Protein: CASNGNNSPLHF.

This chain connects TRBV7-8 to TRBJ2-7; D might be TRBD1 (5 bases). The CDR3 is made up of 16 amino acids. CDR1 is SGHVS and CDR2 is FQNEAQ in the germline V gene. The V end lost 2 bases, the J end lost 2 bases, and 16 bases lay between the germline ends. CDR3 sequence reads: CASSLLSRARTYEQYF. For the CDR3, the DNA is TGTGCCAGCAGCTTACTCTCCAGGGCCCGGACCTACGAGCAGTACTTC.

The chain is built from TRBV4-3 and TRBJ2-1; 7 positions match TRBD1. CDR3 length: 14 residues. Germline lookup yields CDR1 LGHNA and CDR2 YSLEER. After removal of 4 bases from V and 8 bases from J, the junction contained 8 bases not matched to a gene. In DNA, the CDR3 is TGCGCCAGCAGCCCCCGGGACAGTCGTGATGAGCAGTTCTTC. Protein: CASSPRDSRDEQFF.

The chain has TRBV18 and TRBJ2-1; 9 positions agree with TRBD2. Germline CDR1 and CDR2: KGHSH and LQKENI. V shed 3 bases, J shed 5 bases, and the junction held 5 bases outside the gene matches. This CDR3 is 15 amino acids long. DNA of the CDR3: TGTGCCAGCTCACCCATAGCGGGGGCCAACAATGAGCAGTTCTTC. Protein product: CASSPIAGANNEQFF.

The chain employs TRBV2 and TRBJ2-3; unclear D gene. CDR3 length equals 15 residues. Per germline, CDR1 SNHLY and CDR2 FYNNEI. V dropped 1 base and J dropped 0 bases, with 8 bases sitting between them. CDR3: CASSEGGASTDTQYF. CDR3 DNA sequence: TGTGCCAGCAGTGAAGGAGGAGCTAGCACAGATACGCAGTATTTT.

V is TRBV11-2 and J is TRBJ2-3, with D possibly TRBD2 on 5 matching bases. CDR1 is SGHAT and CDR2 is FQNNGV in the germline V gene. CDR3 length: 14 amino acids. The V end lost 5 bases, the J end lost 1 base, and 10 bases lay between the germline ends. Here the CDR3 reads CASSLFGGTDTQYF. CDR3 in DNA: TGTGCCAGCAGCCTATTCGGGGGCACAGATACGCAGTATTTT.

CDR3 sequence reads: CSGGQGYGYTF. CDR3 bases: TGCAGTGGAGGACAGGGCTATGGCTACACCTTC. V and J are TRBV20-1 and TRBJ1-2; 8 bases align to TRBD1. Germline V gives CDR1 DFQATT, CDR2 SNEGSKA (reference sequence). There are 11 residues in the CDR3. Trimming at V came to 7 bases and at J to 4 bases, leaving 2 bases not matched to a gene.

Remarks on this clone: Other DNA sequences from this sample encode an identical CDR3 as well. The V and J genes are TRBV19 and TRBJ1-1; TRBD1 agrees at 10 bases. The J segment lost 4 bases and the V segment lost 2 bases, leaving 4 bases of the junction unmatched. The CDR3 contains 15 residues. CDR1 and CDR2 from the germline V gene are LNHDA and SQIVND (reference sequence). The CDR3 DNA is TGTGCCAGTAGTATACCGACAGGGGGCTTCACTGAAGCTTTCTTT. It specifies CASSIPTGGFTEAFF. The full variable domain, in which reference TRBV19 and TRBJ1-1 provide the parts outside the CDR3, is DGGITQSPKYLFRKEGQNVTLSCEQNLNHDAMYWYRQDPGQGLRLIYYSQIVNDFQKGDIAEGYSVSREKKESFPLTVTSAQKNPTAFYLCASSIPTGGFTEAFFGQGTRLTVV.